Shown below are 15 T cell receptor beta chains from a single sample sequenced in a study of T cell responses to AZD1222 COVID-19 vaccine. Assay: immunoSEQ multiplex PCR; the TCRdb copy retains only in-frame clones and omits some. The table lists 150,000 to 200,000 clones, 93% of them singletons. The sample in question was peripheral blood, obtained on day 0 of AZD1222 vaccination. All receptors come from an adult in good health.

The V and J genes are TRBV30 and TRBJ1-4; a possible D gene is TRBD1 (6 bases). The CDR3 has 13 amino acids. Germline V lookup: CDR1 GTSNPN, CDR2 SVGIG (reference sequence). The V end lost 4 bases, the J end lost 6 bases, and 12 bases lay between the germline ends. CDR3 nucleotide sequence: TGTGCCTGGACGAACAGGGTCGATGAAAAACTGTTTTTT. Protein: CAWTNRVDEKLFF.

This clone showed up just a few times. The gene calls are TRBV2 and TRBJ2-5, with D possibly TRBD1 on 5 matching bases. Germline V gene data show CDR1 as SNHLY and CDR2 as FYNNEI. With 6 bases removed from V and 1 base from J, the gap between germline ends came to 12 bases. The CDR3 is 14 residues long. In DNA form, the CDR3 reads TGTGCCAGCAGGAAGGGGTTTAGCCAAGAGACCCAGTACTTC. This sequence encodes CASRKGFSQETQYF.

V gene TRBV6-4 combines with J gene TRBJ1-5; 9 bases align to TRBD1. The length of the CDR3 is 16 residues. The V segment lost 6 bases and the J segment 4 bases; nucleotides outside the gene matches: 10. CDR1 is MRHNA, CDR2 SNTAGT, per germline. For the CDR3, the DNA is TGTGCCAGCAGAATAGAACAGGGGGCGACAAATCAGCCCCAGCATTTT. This encodes CASRIEQGATNQPQHF.

This chain joins TRBV13 and TRBJ2-1; the D call may be TRBD1 or TRBD2 (5 bases each). The V end lost 8 bases, the J end lost 5 bases, and 7 bases lay between the germline ends. From germline, CDR1 is PRHDT and CDR2 FYEKMQ (reference sequence). This CDR3 is 11 amino acids long. The CDR3 protein is CASGGDNEQFF. The CDR3 DNA is TGTGCCAGCGGGGGTGACAATGAGCAGTTCTTC.

The CDR3 sequence: CASNLLGREPQHF. In DNA, the CDR3 is TGTGCCAGCAACCTGCTAGGGCGAGAGCCCCAGCATTTT. The genes are TRBV19 and TRBJ1-5; D call uncertain. The CDR3 contains 13 residues. Between the trimmed V and J ends, which lost 9 bases and 8 bases, there was a span of 17 bases. Germline CDR1 reads LNHDA; CDR2 reads SQIVND (reference sequence). The whole variable domain, filled in from reference TRBV19 and TRBJ1-5, reads DGGITQSPKYLFRKEGQNVTLSCEQNLNHDAMYWYRQDPGQGLRLIYYSQIVNDFQKGDIAEGYSVSREKKESFPLTVTSAQKNPTAFYLCASNLLGREPQHFGDGTRLSIL.

The chain uses TRBV7-8 and TRBJ2-5, with TRBD2 matching over 11 bases. Trimming removed 4 bases from V and 5 bases from J; junction bases left unmatched: 3. The CDR3 has 14 amino acids. The germline V gene encodes CDR1 SGHVS and CDR2 FQNEAQ. The CDR3 reads CASSSRLAGETQYF. For the CDR3, the DNA is TGTGCCAGCAGCTCCCGACTAGCGGGGGAGACCCAGTACTTC.

The V call is TRBV15, the J call TRBJ2-7; D possibly corresponds to TRBD1 (5 bases). Looked up from germline, CDR1 is LNHNV and CDR2 is YYDKDF (reference sequence). The CDR3 is 15 amino acids. The V end was cut by 4 bases, the J end by 2 bases, with 15 bases between. CDR3 protein: CATSTPSTATYEQYF. CDR3 DNA: TGTGCCACCAGCACACCCTCGACAGCTACCTACGAGCAGTACTTC.

V is TRBV11-3 and J is TRBJ2-5, with 8 bases identical to TRBD2. CDR3 size: 14 residues. V lost 5 bases to trimming and J lost 3 bases; unmatched junction nucleotides: 5. Germline assignment: CDR1 SGHNT and CDR2 YENEEA. The CDR3 is CASSAGTSKETQYF. The CDR3 nucleotides are TGTGCCAGCAGCGCCGGGACTAGTAAAGAGACCCAGTACTTC.

V gene TRBV28 combines with J gene TRBJ2-1, with a tentative D call TRBD1 (5 bases). V lost 6 bases and J 8 bases, leaving 11 bases between the germline ends. CDR3 length: 12 residues. Germline values: CDR1 MDHEN, CDR2 SYDVKM. The CDR3 region is CASSRVLDEQFF. CDR3 sequence (DNA): TGTGCCAGCAGCAGGGTTTTAGATGAGCAGTTCTTC.

This chain uses TRBV12-3 or TRBV12-4 with TRBJ1-1; D gene ambiguous. The CDR3 has 13 residues. Trimming took 7 bases from V and 0 from J, leaving 9 bases between them. The CDR3 nucleotides are TGTGCCAGCACCCTAACAGTGAACACTGAAGCTTTCTTT. It specifies CASTLTVNTEAFF.

This chain uses TRBV6-1 with TRBJ2-1, with no clear D. Germline values: CDR1 MNHNS, CDR2 SASEGT. Trimming stripped 1 base from V and 8 bases from J, with 12 bases between. The CDR3 has 14 residues. This CDR3 is CASSEGSVDDEQFF. The CDR3 bases are TGTGCCAGCAGTGAAGGGTCAGTAGACGATGAGCAGTTCTTC.

This chain connects TRBV7-9 to TRBJ2-7; D gene uncertain. The CDR3 has 14 amino acids. The germline CDR1 and CDR2 sequences are SEHNR and FQNEAQ (reference sequence). The V gene lost 1 base and the J gene lost 0 bases, with 7 bases spanning the gap. The CDR3: CASSLVSGSYEQYF. The CDR3 region has the DNA TGTGCCAGCAGCTTAGTATCCGGCTCCTACGAGCAGTACTTC.

This chain links TRBV6-2 or TRBV6-3 with TRBJ1-5; 11 bases are shared with TRBD1. Germline CDR1 and CDR2: MNHEY and SVGEGT. This CDR3 is 16 amino acids long. V dropped 2 bases and J dropped 6; count of bases not matched to a gene: 6. CDR3 sequence: CASSYRDRGFIQPQHF. CDR3 sequence (DNA): TGTGCCAGCAGTTACCGGGACAGGGGGTTTATTCAGCCCCAGCATTTT.

Worth noting for this clone: This CDR3 is also generated by other DNA sequences in the sample. The CDR3 sequence is CASSLTSGGTDTQYF. The CDR3 DNA follows: TGTGCCAGCAGCTTGACTAGCGGGGGGACAGATACGCAGTATTTT. The rearrangement uses TRBV7-3 and TRBJ2-3; 13 bases line up with TRBD2. The germline V gene has CDR1 SGHTA and CDR2 FQGTGA. The CDR3 is made up of 15 amino acids. V shed 3 bases, J shed 3 bases, and the junction held 0 bases outside the gene matches.

The V call is TRBV4-2, the J call TRBJ2-1; tentatively, D is TRBD1 or TRBD2 (5 bases each). The CDR3 is 16 residues long. Trimming took 1 base from V and 1 from J, leaving 11 bases between them. CDR1 is LGHNA, CDR2 YNFKEQ, per germline. CDR3 DNA sequence: TGTGCCAGCAGCCAAGCGGGACCTCTGTCCTACAATGAGCAGTTCTTC. Amino acids: CASSQAGPLSYNEQFF.